This record concerns one T cell receptor beta chain sequence. Repertoires were generated with immunoSEQ multiplex PCR, while TCRdb's copy carries only in-frame clones and drops some. The table includes under 40,000 clones, less than 85% detected once. The sample originates from a study of T cells in narcolepsy. V lost 4 bases, J lost 5 bases, and 12 bases lay in between. The CDR3 has 13 residues. Germline V CDR1 and CDR2: SGHNT, YYREEE (reference sequence). V and J are TRBV5-4 and TRBJ2-5; D unresolved. The specimen sequenced was CD45RA- memory CD4+ T cells from PBMCs. This receptor was identified in a human donor with narcolepsy. As DNA, the CDR3 is TGTGCCAGCAGCCCCCCCGGGCAGGAGACCCAGTACTTC. Translating gives CASSPPGQETQYF.